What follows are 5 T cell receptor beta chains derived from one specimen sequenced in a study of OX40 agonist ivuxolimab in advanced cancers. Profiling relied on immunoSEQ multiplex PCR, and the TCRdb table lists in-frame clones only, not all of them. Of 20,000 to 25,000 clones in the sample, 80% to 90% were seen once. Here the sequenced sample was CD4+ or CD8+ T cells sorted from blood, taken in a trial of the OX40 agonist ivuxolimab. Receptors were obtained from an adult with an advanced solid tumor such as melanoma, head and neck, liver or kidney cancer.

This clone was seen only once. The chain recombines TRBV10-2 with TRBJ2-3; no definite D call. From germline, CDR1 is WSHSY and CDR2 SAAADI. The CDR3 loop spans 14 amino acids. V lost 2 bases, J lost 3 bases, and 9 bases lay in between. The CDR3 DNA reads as TGCGCCAGCAGTGAGCCCGCTCCTACAGATACGCAGTATTTT. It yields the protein CASSEPAPTDTQYF.

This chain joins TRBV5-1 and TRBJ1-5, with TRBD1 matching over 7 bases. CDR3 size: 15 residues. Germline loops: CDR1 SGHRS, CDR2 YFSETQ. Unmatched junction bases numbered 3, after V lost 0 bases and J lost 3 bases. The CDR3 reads CASSLAGTVNQPQHF. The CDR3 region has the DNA TGCGCCAGCAGCTTGGCTGGGACAGTCAATCAGCCCCAGCATTTT.

The CDR3 spells CATSVRGPNEQYF. The CDR3 coding sequence is TGTGCCACCAGCGTCAGAGGGCCAAACGAGCAGTACTTC. This chain connects TRBV15 to TRBJ2-7; D might be TRBD2 (5 bases). CDR3 length: 13 residues. Trimming left V 5 bases short and J 5 bases short, with 13 bases between. CDR1 LNHNV and CDR2 YYDKDF come from the germline V gene (reference sequence). Drawing the rest from reference TRBV15 and TRBJ2-7, the complete variable domain is DAMVIQNPRYQVTQFGKPVTLSCSQTLNHNVMYWYQQKSSQAPKLLFHYYDKDFNNEADTPDNFQSRRPNTSFCFLDIRSPGLGDTAMYLCATSVRGPNEQYFGPGTRLTVT.

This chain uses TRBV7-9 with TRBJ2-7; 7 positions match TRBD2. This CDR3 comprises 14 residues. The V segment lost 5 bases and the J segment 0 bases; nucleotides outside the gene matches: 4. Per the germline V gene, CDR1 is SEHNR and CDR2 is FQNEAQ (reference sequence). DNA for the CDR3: TGTGCCAGCAGCCAAGAGCGGGACTCCTACGAGCAGTACTTC. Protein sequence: CASSQERDSYEQYF.

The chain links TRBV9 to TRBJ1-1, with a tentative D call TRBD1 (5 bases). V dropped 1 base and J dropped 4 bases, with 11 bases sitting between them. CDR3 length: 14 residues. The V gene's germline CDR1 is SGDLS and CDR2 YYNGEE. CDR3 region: CASSVKGQGTEAFF. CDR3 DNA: TGTGCCAGCAGCGTAAAGGGGCAGGGCACTGAAGCTTTCTTT.